The 30 T cell receptor beta chains listed next were all sequenced from one sample in a study of blood T cell repertoires in COVID-19 (dated by TCRdb to between 2020 and 2021). Library creation used the immunoSEQ multiplex PCR assay. What TCRdb holds here is the immuneACCESS table cut down to in-frame rearrangements. Part of the clones is not present; checked against another copy, under half of the missing clones reflect an unresolved V gene, and the others are unexplained. This sample has around 140,000 clones in its table, and around three quarters of those were observed once. Jointly, the top ten make up roughly 17% of the sample. Sequenced input: peripheral blood. The source of these receptors is a man in his forties or fifties with acute or convalescent COVID-19.

The chain employs TRBV11-3 and TRBJ2-1; TRBD2 aligns across 9 bases. Trimming at V came to 5 bases and at J to 2 bases, leaving 10 bases not matched to a gene. The CDR3 is made up of 17 amino acids. Germline values: CDR1 SGHNT, CDR2 YENEEA. The CDR3 DNA reads TGTGCCAGCAGCGAGGGGGCTAGCGGGAACACCTACAATGAGCAGTTCTTC. Residues: CASSEGASGNTYNEQFF.

The CDR3 sequence: CSVEVGATTEAFF. In nucleotides, the CDR3 is TGCAGCGTTGAAGTTGGGGCGACCACTGAAGCTTTCTTT. The chain carries TRBV29-1 and TRBJ1-1, with D possibly being TRBD1 (5 bases). V lost 1 base, J lost 4 bases, and 10 bases lay in between. This CDR3 contains 13 residues. Per germline, CDR1 SQVTM and CDR2 ANQGSEA.

The chain is built from TRBV5-4 and TRBJ2-5; 13 bases match TRBD2. V trimming: 4 bases; J trimming: 6 bases; junction bases outside the gene matches: 9. The CDR3 runs 16 residues. Germline V lookup: CDR1 SGHNT, CDR2 YYREEE (reference sequence). CDR3 bases: TGTGCCAGCAGCCCTGGGACTAGCGGGGCCTATAAGACCCAGTACTTC. Translation gives CASSPGTSGAYKTQYF. Full variable domain (remainder filled in from reference TRBV5-4 and TRBJ2-5): ETGVTQSPTHLIKTRGQQVTLRCSSQSGHNTVSWYQQALGQGPQFIFQYYREEENGRGNFPPRFSGLQFPNYSSELNVNALELDDSALYLCASSPGTSGAYKTQYFGPGTRLLVL.

In this sample, this clone turned up once. The chain has TRBV3-1 (or the pseudogene TRBV3-2) and TRBJ1-5; tentative D call: TRBD1 (6 bases). This CDR3 comprises 15 residues. Germline values: CDR1 LGHDT, CDR2 YNNKEL (reference sequence). Trimming left V 1 base short and J 3 bases short, with 10 bases between. The CDR3 protein is CASSQAGQSNQPQHF. For the CDR3, the DNA is TGTGCCAGCAGCCAAGCTGGACAGTCCAATCAGCCCCAGCATTTT.

This chain connects TRBV6-5 to TRBJ1-1; D call uncertain. Germline-derived CDR1 and CDR2 are MNHEY and SVGAGI. The CDR3 is made up of 15 amino acids. V lost 9 bases, J lost 4 bases, and 21 bases lay in between. The CDR3 loop is CASVMRGNGGTEAFF. The CDR3 DNA sequence: TGTGCCAGTGTTATGAGAGGGAACGGTGGCACTGAAGCTTTCTTT.

The chain is built from TRBV7-9 and TRBJ1-1; D might be TRBD1 (5 bases). Trimming removed 4 bases from V and 1 base from J, with 13 bases in between. The CDR3 is made up of 15 amino acids. CDR1 is SEHNR and CDR2 is FQNEAQ in the germline V gene (reference sequence). CDR3 in DNA: TGTGCCAGCAGCTGGTCAGGGCACACGAACACTGAAGCTTTCTTT. This sequence encodes CASSWSGHTNTEAFF.

This clone was picked up many times. The V and J genes are TRBV11-2 and TRBJ2-7; 10 bases fit TRBD1. The CDR3 loop spans 15 amino acids. CDR1 and CDR2 (germline): SGHAT, FQNNGV. Trimming at V came to 4 bases and at J to 4 bases, leaving 7 bases not matched to a gene. The CDR3 DNA reads TGTGCCAGCAGCTACTTGCCGGGACAGGGGTACGAGCAGTACGTC. This sequence encodes CASSYLPGQGYEQYV.

CDR3 in amino acids: CASSTGGSYNEQFF. The CDR3 region has the DNA TGCGCCAGCAGTACGGGGGGCTCCTACAATGAGCAGTTCTTC. The chain joins TRBV5-1 to TRBJ2-1; 7 bases line up with TRBD2. CDR1 and CDR2 (germline): SGHRS, YFSETQ. Trimming removed 5 bases from V and 0 bases from J; junction bases left unmatched: 2. This CDR3 is 14 amino acids long.

J is TRBJ2-1 and V is TRBV2, with unresolved D. CDR1 and CDR2 (germline): SNHLY, FYNNEI. The CDR3 runs 12 residues. V shed 5 bases and J shed 4 bases, with 6 bases lying between them. The CDR3: CASSPLYNEQFF. CDR3 nucleotide sequence: TGTGCCAGCAGTCCACTATACAATGAGCAGTTCTTC.

The chain carries TRBV4-1 and TRBJ1-5; the D gene is possibly TRBD1 (5 bases). The germline gives CDR1 MGHRA, CDR2 YSYEKL. Between the trimmed V and J ends, which lost 1 base and 2 bases, there was a span of 18 bases. CDR3 length: 18 amino acids. The CDR3 region is CASSQVQGAGVGNQPQHF. CDR3 nucleotide sequence: TGCGCCAGCAGCCAAGTGCAAGGGGCAGGTGTAGGCAATCAGCCCCAGCATTTT.

The J gene is TRBJ1-4, the V gene TRBV2; 7 bases are a match to TRBD1. V shed 6 bases, J shed 7 bases, and the junction held 2 bases outside the gene matches. Germline CDR1 reads SNHLY; CDR2 reads FYNNEI. The CDR3 covers 12 residues. The CDR3 DNA follows: TGTGCCAGCAGACGGGACAGTGAAAAACTGTTTTTT. Protein product: CASRRDSEKLFF.

The chain has TRBV7-8 and TRBJ1-5, with a weak D call TRBD1 (6 bases). The CDR3 spans 16 residues. Trimming took 1 base from V and 7 from J, leaving 17 bases between them. Germline V gene lookup returns CDR1 SGHVS and CDR2 FQNEAQ. The CDR3 here is CASSLEGHQSGQPQHF. The CDR3 DNA is TGTGCCAGCAGCTTAGAGGGACACCAAAGCGGACAGCCCCAGCATTTT. Supplemented by reference TRBV7-8 and TRBJ1-5, the full variable domain reads GAGVSQSPRYKVAKRGQDVALRCDPISGHVSLFWYQQALGQGPEFLTYFQNEAQLDKSGLPSDRFFAERPEGSVSTLKIQRTQQEDSAVYLCASSLEGHQSGQPQHFGDGTRLSIL.

The chain recombines TRBV6-1 with TRBJ1-2; D is ambiguous. V lost 2 bases and J 4 bases, leaving 8 bases between the germline ends. This CDR3 comprises 13 residues. The germline gives CDR1 MNHNS, CDR2 SASEGT. The CDR3 region has the DNA TGTGCCAGCAGTGAACAGGTATTCTATGGCTACACCTTC. Residues: CASSEQVFYGYTF.

V is TRBV19 and J is TRBJ2-7, with 9 bases lining up with TRBD1. Germline values: CDR1 LNHDA, CDR2 SQIVND (reference sequence). J was trimmed by 5 bases and V by 5 bases; bases with no gene match: 10. The CDR3 consists of 15 residues. CDR3 amino acids: CASSSPGQGRDEQYF. CDR3 DNA: TGTGCCAGTAGTTCTCCGGGACAGGGTCGTGACGAGCAGTACTTC.

The chain employs TRBV7-3 and TRBJ2-7; 12 positions agree with TRBD1. In germline, CDR1 is SGHTA, CDR2 FQGTGA. This CDR3 region has 15 residues. Trimming cost V 4 bases and J 6 bases; bases outside gene matches: 7. The CDR3 region is CASSSTGTGGTEQYF. The CDR3 coding sequence is TGTGCCAGCAGCTCCACCGGGACAGGGGGCACCGAGCAGTACTTC.

The CDR3 sequence is CASSTAGVTEAFF. DNA for the CDR3: TGCGCCAGCAGCACCGCAGGGGTCACTGAAGCTTTCTTT. The chain uses TRBV5-1 and TRBJ1-1, with D maybe TRBD1 (6 bases). Between the trimmed V and J ends, which lost 4 bases and 4 bases, there was a span of 11 bases. The CDR3 loop spans 13 amino acids. Germline V CDR1 and CDR2: SGHRS, YFSETQ.

V usage is TRBV27 and J usage is TRBJ1-6; 8 bases fit TRBD1. The V gene end was trimmed by 4 bases and the J gene end by 0 bases; junction bases not matched to a gene: 5. The CDR3 runs 17 residues. Germline V CDR1 and CDR2: MNHEY, SMNVEV (reference sequence). The CDR3, as DNA: TGTGCCAGCAGTTCCGGGACAGGCAGCTCCTATAATTCACCCCTCCACTTT. Translated, it gives CASSSGTGSSYNSPLHF.

This clone was seen just once. The CDR3 sequence is CASRWSRVGTGELFF. CDR3 nucleotide sequence: TGCGCCAGCAGGTGGTCGAGGGTTGGCACCGGGGAGCTGTTTTTT. The J gene is TRBJ2-2, the V gene TRBV5-1, with D maybe TRBD2 (5 bases). Germline V CDR1 and CDR2: SGHRS, YFSETQ. The CDR3 is 15 residues long. V was cut by 5 bases and J by 4 bases, with 15 bases left in between.

The V and J genes are TRBV19 and TRBJ2-5; 7 nucleotides line up with TRBD1. The CDR3 length is 15 residues. J gave up 2 bases and V 5 bases, and 8 bases lay outside the gene matches. CDR1 and CDR2 from the germline V gene are LNHDA and SQIVND (reference sequence). The CDR3 spells CASSADRPRQETQYF. The CDR3 region has the DNA TGTGCCAGTAGTGCGGACAGGCCCCGACAAGAGACCCAGTACTTC.

The chain employs TRBV7-2 and TRBJ2-7; TRBD2 matches 11 bases. This CDR3 comprises 15 residues. Looked up from germline, CDR1 is SGHTA and CDR2 is FQGNSA. V shed 5 bases, J shed 3 bases, and the junction held 6 bases outside the gene matches. CDR3 coding DNA: TGTGCCAGCAGCCTCAATAGCGGGGGGGTCTACGAGCAGTACTTC. Translation: CASSLNSGGVYEQYF.

The rearrangement uses TRBV5-5 and TRBJ1-2; 12 nucleotides agree with TRBD1. J was trimmed by 5 bases and V by 0 bases; bases with no gene match: 2. The CDR3 has 15 residues. CDR1 and CDR2 (germline): SGHKS, YYEKEE (reference sequence). CDR3 nucleotide sequence: TGTGCCAGCAGCTTGGCGGGACAGGGGGCTTATGGCTACACCTTC. Residues: CASSLAGQGAYGYTF.

The rearrangement joins TRBV7-8 to TRBJ1-4; 7 bases align to TRBD1. V shed 5 bases and J 5 bases; nucleotides not matched to a gene: 8. CDR3 size: 15 residues. CDR1 and CDR2 from the germline V gene are SGHVS and FQNEAQ. CDR3: CASSRNRGPNEKLFF. DNA for the CDR3: TGTGCCAGCAGCCGGAACAGGGGCCCCAATGAAAAACTGTTTTTT.

This chain uses TRBV10-1 with TRBJ2-5, with TRBD2 matching 8 bases. Per the germline V gene, CDR1 is WNHNN and CDR2 is SYGVQD (reference sequence). CDR3 length: 16 residues. V trimming: 2 bases; J trimming: 2 bases; junction bases outside the gene matches: 7. The CDR3 region is CASSEAGGPLQETQYF. The CDR3 nucleotides read TGCGCCAGCAGTGAGGCGGGGGGCCCTCTACAAGAGACCCAGTACTTC.

This clone was counted a few times. The chain couples TRBV7-9 to TRBJ2-4; 12 bases are a match to TRBD1. The CDR3 loop spans 18 amino acids. Germline CDR1 reads SEHNR; CDR2 reads FQNEAQ (reference sequence). Trimming removed 6 bases from V and 1 base from J; junction bases left unmatched: 10. CDR3 coding DNA: TGTGCCAGCAGAACCGGGACAGGGGGCGCCACGGCCAAAAACATTCAGTACTTC. Translation gives CASRTGTGGATAKNIQYF.

The J gene is TRBJ2-2, the V gene TRBV15; the D gene is possibly TRBD2 (5 bases). With 4 bases removed from V and 7 bases from J, the gap between germline ends came to 7 bases. Germline assignment: CDR1 LNHNV and CDR2 YYDKDF (reference sequence). There are 12 residues in the CDR3. The CDR3 nucleotides are TGTGCCACCAGCAAACTAGACGGGGAGCTGTTTTTT. Its translation is CATSKLDGELFF.

The chain joins TRBV25-1 to TRBJ2-2; maybe TRBD2 (6 bases). Germline values: CDR1 MGHDK, CDR2 SYGVNS. The germline V and J ends were trimmed by 4 bases and 4 bases, with 10 bases remaining between them. The CDR3 runs 14 residues. This CDR3 reads CASSVAGPTGELFF. CDR3 coding DNA: TGTGCCAGCAGTGTTGCGGGGCCCACCGGGGAGCTGTTTTTT.

V is TRBV9 and J is TRBJ2-3, with D unclear. There are 15 residues in the CDR3. The V gene lost 4 bases and the J gene lost 6 bases, with 18 bases spanning the gap. The germline CDR1 and CDR2 sequences are SGDLS and YYNGEE. The CDR3 loop reads CASSHGSASADTQYF. CDR3 DNA sequence: TGTGCCAGCAGCCATGGCAGCGCCTCCGCCGATACGCAGTATTTT. Full variable domain (rest looked up from reference TRBV9 and TRBJ2-3): DSGVTQTPKHLITATGQRVTLRCSPRSGDLSVYWYQQSLDQGLQFLIQYYNGEERAKGNILERFSAQQFPDLHSELNLSSLELGDSALYFCASSHGSASADTQYFGPGTRLTVL.

The chain is built from TRBV18 and TRBJ2-7; 7 bases fit TRBD2. V lost 3 bases to trimming and J lost 3 bases; unmatched junction nucleotides: 8. The CDR3 length is 15 residues. From germline, CDR1 is KGHSH and CDR2 LQKENI. This CDR3 reads CASSPARGSYYEQYF. The CDR3 nucleotides are TGTGCCAGCTCACCCGCGCGGGGGAGTTACTACGAGCAGTACTTC.

There are a few counts of this clone. This sample includes further DNA sequences coding for the same CDR3. This chain connects TRBV30 to TRBJ2-5; 7 bases line up with TRBD1. V shed 5 bases and J 2 bases; nucleotides not matched to a gene: 5. The germline gives CDR1 GTSNPN, CDR2 SVGIG (reference sequence). This CDR3 contains 13 residues. CDR3: CAWSRDRQETQYF. The CDR3 bases are TGTGCCTGGTCCAGGGACAGACAAGAGACCCAGTACTTC.

This chain connects TRBV24-1 to TRBJ2-3, with 8 positions matching TRBD2. Germline V gives CDR1 KGHDR, CDR2 SFDVKD. V was pared by 5 bases and J by 1 base, with 4 bases of the junction left unmatched. The CDR3 totals 15 residues. The CDR3 reads CATSASGGRTDTQYF. CDR3 in DNA: TGTGCCACCAGTGCCAGCGGGGGCCGCACAGATACGCAGTATTTT.